The rows below give T cell receptor beta chains drawn from one sample of a study of T-cell reconstitution after alpha-beta-depleted transplantation in children. TCRdb processed the PCR reads anew with MiXCR; each CDR3 protein has one entry. This table holds about 980,000 distinct CDR3 sequences, roughly 31% found once. This specimen consisted of PBMCs, mostly from graft donor cells, obtained 360 days after TCRalphabeta/CD19-depleted stem cell transplant. Source of these receptors: a boy in the first two years of life who had a stem cell transplant for SCID, so the T cells may come from the graft donor. CDR3s include the opening cysteine and the closing phenylalanine or tryptophan. The D gene is left open where the match is weak. Clone size, where shown, is once, few, many, or a class for clones that have expanded.

clone_size: few; v_call: TRBV6-4; d_call: NA; j_call: TRBJ1-1; cdr3_nt: TGTGCCAGCAGCCAATATCGAGACAGCTTGACAGCTTTCTTT; cdr3_aa: CASSQYRDSLTAFF
clone_size: NA; v_call: TRBV12-3/TRBV12-4; d_call: TRBD1; j_call: TRBJ1-4; cdr3_nt: TGTGCCAGCAGTCCTCGACAGGGGGCTAATGAAAAACTGTTTTTT; cdr3_aa: CASSPRQGANEKLFF
clone_size: NA; v_call: TRBV7-2; d_call: TRBD1; j_call: TRBJ2-5; cdr3_nt: TGTGCCAGCAGCTTAGGGGACAGGGGGCTGCAGACCCAGTACTTC; cdr3_aa: CASSLGDRGLQTQYF
clone_size: NA; v_call: TRBV3-1; d_call: NA; j_call: TRBJ2-4; cdr3_nt: TGTGCCAGCAGCCAAGACCGCAGTTGGGCCAAAAACATTCAGTACTTC; cdr3_aa: CASSQDRSWAKNIQYF
clone_size: few; v_call: TRBV5-5; d_call: TRBD1; j_call: TRBJ1-4; cdr3_nt: TGTGCCAGCAGTCCGGGACAGGGACGGATTCAGTTTTTT; cdr3_aa: CASSPGQGRIQFF
clone_size: few; v_call: TRBV7-2; d_call: TRBD1; j_call: TRBJ1-4; cdr3_nt: TGTGCCAGCAGCGCGGACAGGGTCGGCGAAAAACTGTTTTTT; cdr3_aa: CASSADRVGEKLFF
clone_size: NA; v_call: TRBV5-1; d_call: NA; j_call: TRBJ2-1; cdr3_nt: TGCGCCAGCAGCTCAGGGGGGGTGGGACGCCGGGATGAGCAGTTCTTC; cdr3_aa: CASSSGGVGRRDEQFF
clone_size: few; v_call: TRBV7-6; d_call: TRBD2; j_call: TRBJ2-1; cdr3_nt: TGTGCCAGCAGCCCAAGGACTAGCGGGGGGAATAGAAATGAGCAGTTCTTC; cdr3_aa: CASSPRTSGGNRNEQFF
clone_size: NA; v_call: TRBV4-1; d_call: TRBD1; j_call: TRBJ1-2; cdr3_nt: TGCGCCAGCAGCCAAGATGATTTAGGGACAGCCTATGGCTACACCTTC; cdr3_aa: CASSQDDLGTAYGYTF
clone_size: NA; v_call: TRBV5-1; d_call: NA; j_call: TRBJ2-7; cdr3_nt: TGCGCCAGCAGCCCAGGTGGGGTGTTACTCTACGAGCAGTACTTC; cdr3_aa: CASSPGGVLLYEQYF
clone_size: few; v_call: TRBV12-3/TRBV12-4; d_call: TRBD2; j_call: TRBJ2-3; cdr3_nt: TGTGCCAGCAGTTTCCCCGGACTAGCGGGGGGCACAGATACGCAGTATTTT; cdr3_aa: CASSFPGLAGGTDTQYF
clone_size: NA; v_call: TRBV7-2; d_call: NA; j_call: TRBJ1-1; cdr3_nt: TGTGCCAGCAGCTTAGCGGGGGGGCTGGTCACTGAAGCTTTCTTT; cdr3_aa: CASSLAGGLVTEAFF
clone_size: NA; v_call: TRBV6-2/TRBV6-3; d_call: TRBD2; j_call: TRBJ2-6; cdr3_nt: TGTGCCAGCAGTTACTCGGCGGGGGGGCGTCCTGGGGCCAACGTCCTGACTTTC; cdr3_aa: CASSYSAGGRPGANVLTF
clone_size: once; v_call: TRBV5-6; d_call: NA; j_call: TRBJ2-6; cdr3_nt: TGTGCCAGCAGCTTGGGGAGGGAATTCATGGCTTTC; cdr3_aa: CASSLGREFMAF
clone_size: few; v_call: TRBV5-1; d_call: NA; j_call: TRBJ2-7; cdr3_nt: TGCGCCAGCAGCTGGGAGGCCCTAGGGGAGCAGTACTTC; cdr3_aa: CASSWEALGEQYF
clone_size: many; v_call: TRBV24-1; d_call: NA; j_call: TRBJ2-7; cdr3_nt: TGTGCCACCAGGACTAGGGGCTACGAGCAGTACTTC; cdr3_aa: CATRTRGYEQYF
clone_size: many; v_call: TRBV3-1; d_call: TRBD2; j_call: TRBJ2-1; cdr3_nt: TGCGCCAGCAGCCAAGGTAGCGGGGGATACAATGAGCAGTTCTTC; cdr3_aa: CASSQGSGGYNEQFF
clone_size: NA; v_call: TRBV29-1; d_call: TRBD1; j_call: TRBJ1-3; cdr3_nt: TGCAGCGTACCGGGACAGGGGCGGAACACCATATATTTT; cdr3_aa: CSVPGQGRNTIYF
clone_size: NA; v_call: TRBV9; d_call: TRBD2; j_call: TRBJ2-2; cdr3_nt: TGTGCCAGCAGCGCGGGACTATACAGCGGGGAGCTGTTTTTT; cdr3_aa: CASSAGLYSGELFF
clone_size: NA; v_call: TRBV20-1; d_call: NA; j_call: TRBJ1-3; cdr3_nt: TGCAGTGCTAGAGATACACGCAGGGATTCTGGAAACACCATATATTTT; cdr3_aa: CSARDTRRDSGNTIYF
clone_size: NA; v_call: TRBV11-2; d_call: NA; j_call: TRBJ1-5; cdr3_nt: TGTGCCAGCAGCTCCGAGGGGAACCTCCAGCCCCAGCATTTT; cdr3_aa: CASSSEGNLQPQHF
clone_size: NA; v_call: TRBV20-1; d_call: TRBD2; j_call: TRBJ2-1; cdr3_nt: TGCAGTGCTAGTCAGCTAGCGGCATACAATGAGCAGTTCTTC; cdr3_aa: CSASQLAAYNEQFF
clone_size: few; v_call: TRBV3-1; d_call: NA; j_call: TRBJ2-5; cdr3_nt: TGTGCCAGCAGCCCTAAACCCCTACTAGTCGGAGAGACCCAGTACTTC; cdr3_aa: CASSPKPLLVGETQYF
clone_size: many; v_call: TRBV3-1; d_call: NA; j_call: TRBJ2-6; cdr3_nt: TGTGCCAGCAGCCAAGATCGAGGAGGCAGGGTGTCTGGGGCCAACGTCCTGACTTTC; cdr3_aa: CASSQDRGGRVSGANVLTF
clone_size: few; v_call: TRBV9; d_call: NA; j_call: TRBJ2-5; cdr3_nt: TGTGCCAGCAGCGTAGGCGGGATCAGACAAGAGACCCAGTACTTC; cdr3_aa: CASSVGGIRQETQYF
clone_size: NA; v_call: TRBV4-2; d_call: NA; j_call: TRBJ1-1; cdr3_nt: TGTGCCAGCAGCCCCAAAGCATCCGGGAAGAACACTGAAGCTTTCTTT; cdr3_aa: CASSPKASGKNTEAFF
clone_size: NA; v_call: TRBV12-3/TRBV12-4; d_call: NA; j_call: TRBJ1-6; cdr3_nt: TGTGCCAGCAGTTTTCAGAAATGGGGTTTCTATAATTCACCCCTCCACTTT; cdr3_aa: CASSFQKWGFYNSPLHF
clone_size: NA; v_call: TRBV11-2; d_call: NA; j_call: TRBJ2-3; cdr3_nt: TGTGCCAGCAGCTTAGATCGGACTTTAGGGGATACGCAGTATTTT; cdr3_aa: CASSLDRTLGDTQYF
clone_size: NA; v_call: TRBV5-1; d_call: NA; j_call: TRBJ2-7; cdr3_nt: TGCGCCAGCAGCCCCGAAAGGGGGAATAACGAGCAGTACTTC; cdr3_aa: CASSPERGNNEQYF
clone_size: NA; v_call: TRBV20-1; d_call: NA; j_call: TRBJ2-1; cdr3_nt: TGCAGTGCTAGAGATCCCACAGGGTTCTCCTACAATGAGCAGTTCTTC; cdr3_aa: CSARDPTGFSYNEQFF
clone_size: NA; v_call: TRBV7-2; d_call: TRBD2; j_call: TRBJ2-5; cdr3_nt: TGTGCCAGCAGTTCGACTGGGACTAGCGGGGGGACGGAGACCCAGTACTTC; cdr3_aa: CASSSTGTSGGTETQYF
clone_size: NA; v_call: TRBV28; d_call: TRBD2; j_call: TRBJ2-7; cdr3_nt: TGTGCCAGCAGTTTTGGGAGGGGTCTCCCCTACGAGCAGTACTTC; cdr3_aa: CASSFGRGLPYEQYF
clone_size: few; v_call: TRBV20-1; d_call: TRBD1; j_call: TRBJ1-6; cdr3_nt: TGCAGTGCCCACTACAGGGGGCGAAGTTCACCCCTCCACTTT; cdr3_aa: CSAHYRGRSSPLHF
clone_size: NA; v_call: TRBV7-9; d_call: NA; j_call: TRBJ2-7; cdr3_nt: TGTGCCAGCAGCTTAGTGTCAGGGTTCGAGCAGTACTTC; cdr3_aa: CASSLVSGFEQYF
clone_size: few; v_call: TRBV7-8; d_call: TRBD1; j_call: TRBJ2-1; cdr3_nt: TGTGCCAGCAGCCCTAGGACAGGGGGGGTCAATGAGCAGTTCTTC; cdr3_aa: CASSPRTGGVNEQFF
clone_size: NA; v_call: TRBV12-3/TRBV12-4; d_call: NA; j_call: TRBJ2-5; cdr3_nt: TGTGCCAGCCGGCCCCAGGACCAAGAGACCCAGTACTTC; cdr3_aa: CASRPQDQETQYF
clone_size: few; v_call: TRBV5-6; d_call: NA; j_call: TRBJ2-7; cdr3_nt: TGTGCCAGCAGCTTGGAGCCGCTCTCCTACGAGCAGTACTTC; cdr3_aa: CASSLEPLSYEQYF
clone_size: few; v_call: TRBV7-2; d_call: NA; j_call: TRBJ1-6; cdr3_nt: TGTGCCAGCAGCCGTGCAGGGGATCCCCTCCACTTT; cdr3_aa: CASSRAGDPLHF
clone_size: few; v_call: TRBV28; d_call: TRBD1; j_call: TRBJ1-1; cdr3_nt: TGTGCCAGCAGACCCGGGACAGCGAACACTGAAGCTTTCTTT; cdr3_aa: CASRPGTANTEAFF
clone_size: NA; v_call: TRBV3-1; d_call: TRBD2; j_call: TRBJ2-1; cdr3_nt: TGTGCCAGCAGCCGAGTTGGGCTAGCGGGCAATGAGCAGTTCTTC; cdr3_aa: CASSRVGLAGNEQFF
clone_size: few; v_call: TRBV5-5; d_call: NA; j_call: TRBJ1-5; cdr3_nt: TGTGCCAGCTCAAAGACCGGGACAAGTCAGCCCCAGCATTTT; cdr3_aa: CASSKTGTSQPQHF
clone_size: NA; v_call: TRBV6-5; d_call: NA; j_call: TRBJ1-1; cdr3_nt: TGTGCCAGCAGTTCGCCCTACAAGGTGGGGGCTTTCTTT; cdr3_aa: CASSSPYKVGAFF
clone_size: once; v_call: TRBV20-1; d_call: NA; j_call: TRBJ1-2; cdr3_nt: TGCAGTGCTAGGCAGGTCTATGGCTACACCTTC; cdr3_aa: CSARQVYGYTF
clone_size: NA; v_call: TRBV6-6; d_call: NA; j_call: TRBJ2-7; cdr3_nt: TGTGCCAGCAGTTACAGCTCAAATTACGAGCAGTACTTC; cdr3_aa: CASSYSSNYEQYF
clone_size: NA; v_call: TRBV20-1; d_call: NA; j_call: TRBJ1-1; cdr3_nt: TGCAGTGCCAGGTCACACACTGAAGCTTTCTTT; cdr3_aa: CSARSHTEAFF
clone_size: few; v_call: TRBV29-1; d_call: NA; j_call: TRBJ2-4; cdr3_nt: TGCAGCGTCGAGGACAAGGCCGAAAACATTCAGTACTTC; cdr3_aa: CSVEDKAENIQYF
clone_size: NA; v_call: TRBV15; d_call: NA; j_call: TRBJ2-3; cdr3_nt: TGTGCCACCAGCGGTGGGGACGGCACAGATACGCAGTATTTT; cdr3_aa: CATSGGDGTDTQYF
clone_size: few; v_call: TRBV7-9; d_call: TRBD1; j_call: TRBJ1-3; cdr3_nt: TGTGCCAGCACCTCCCAACAGGGGGCTGGAAACACCATATATTTT; cdr3_aa: CASTSQQGAGNTIYF
clone_size: few; v_call: TRBV20-1; d_call: NA; j_call: TRBJ1-2; cdr3_nt: TGCAGTGCTAGAGACGGGGGCACTAACTATGGCTACACCTTC; cdr3_aa: CSARDGGTNYGYTF
clone_size: few; v_call: TRBV20-1; d_call: TRBD2; j_call: TRBJ2-1; cdr3_nt: TGCAGTGCTACACCGACTAGCGGGAAATACAATGAGCAGTTCTTC; cdr3_aa: CSATPTSGKYNEQFF
clone_size: few; v_call: TRBV20-1; d_call: NA; j_call: TRBJ1-5; cdr3_nt: TGCAGTGCCCAGGGCGGGGTGCAGGGCAATCAGCCCCAGCATTTT; cdr3_aa: CSAQGGVQGNQPQHF